The rows below give T cell receptor beta chains drawn from one sample of a study of CD8 T cells in ankylosing spondylitis. TCRdb re-derived calls from the 5' RACE reads in MiXCR, one entry per CDR3 protein. The table has about 390,000 distinct CDR3 sequences, 20% to 25% seen once. Sequenced input: blood, either unsorted or a sorted T cell fraction (not recorded which). The receptors were gathered from a male donor with ankylosing spondylitis. Both conserved end residues are part of each CDR3. Each record gives: J gene, D gene, clone size, V gene, CDR3 DNA, CDR3 protein. The D gene is left open where the match is weak. Clone size appears in some rows only: once, few, many, or a class for an expanded clone.

j_gene: TRBJ2-2
d_gene: NA
abundance: few
v_gene: TRBV6-5
CDR3nt: TGTGCCAGCAGTCGAGACAGAATGAAGCTGTTTTTT
CDR3aa: CASSRDRMKLFF

j_gene: TRBJ2-3
d_gene: NA
abundance: many
v_gene: TRBV29-1
CDR3nt: TGCAGCGTCGCCGTGGCGGGCCACACAGATACGCAGTATTTT
CDR3aa: CSVAVAGHTDTQYF

j_gene: TRBJ2-1
d_gene: TRBD1
abundance: many
v_gene: TRBV6-5
CDR3nt: TGTGCCAGCAGTTACTCCGGGTTGCAGGGGGTCTACAATGAGCAGTTCTTC
CDR3aa: CASSYSGLQGVYNEQFF

j_gene: TRBJ2-1
d_gene: TRBD2
abundance: NA
v_gene: TRBV3-1
CDR3nt: TGTGCCAGCAGCCAACGACTAGCGGGAGGTAGTGAGCAGTTCTTC
CDR3aa: CASSQRLAGGSEQFF

j_gene: TRBJ1-5
d_gene: NA
abundance: NA
v_gene: TRBV12-5
CDR3nt: TGTGCTAGTGCCCTCAGGGCCTCATCGCCCCAGCATTTT
CDR3aa: CASALRASSPQHF

j_gene: TRBJ2-6
d_gene: NA
abundance: NA
v_gene: TRBV11-1
CDR3nt: TGTGCCAGCAGCTTAGGGGAGGGGGAAGCTTCTGGGGCCAACGTCCTGACTTTC
CDR3aa: CASSLGEGEASGANVLTF

j_gene: TRBJ2-2
d_gene: NA
abundance: NA
v_gene: TRBV7-3
CDR3nt: TGTGCCAGCAGCCCACAGGGATTACGAAACACCGGGGAGCTGTTTTTT
CDR3aa: CASSPQGLRNTGELFF

j_gene: TRBJ1-5
d_gene: TRBD1
abundance: NA
v_gene: TRBV6-1
CDR3nt: TGTGCCAGCAGTCCGCTCGGTGGACAGGGTGGCAATCAGCCCCAGCATTTT
CDR3aa: CASSPLGGQGGNQPQHF

j_gene: TRBJ1-2
d_gene: NA
abundance: NA
v_gene: TRBV5-5
CDR3nt: TGTGCCAGCAGCTTGGGGCAGGGAACGGCAGGCTACACCTTC
CDR3aa: CASSLGQGTAGYTF

j_gene: TRBJ1-2
d_gene: NA
abundance: NA
v_gene: TRBV10-3
CDR3nt: TGTGCCATCAGACCACACGGGGAGAATGGCTACACCTTC
CDR3aa: CAIRPHGENGYTF

j_gene: TRBJ1-1
d_gene: NA
abundance: NA
v_gene: TRBV20-1
CDR3nt: TGCAGCTCCCTGGGGTGGGCAGAAGCTTTCTTT
CDR3aa: CSSLGWAEAFF

j_gene: TRBJ2-1
d_gene: NA
abundance: many
v_gene: TRBV5-1
CDR3nt: TGCGCCAGCAGTACCGGGACTGGGTCCTACAATGAGCAGTTCTTC
CDR3aa: CASSTGTGSYNEQFF

j_gene: TRBJ2-1
d_gene: NA
abundance: few
v_gene: TRBV7-9
CDR3nt: TGTGCCAGCAGCTTATCAAAGGAAAAGTTCTTC
CDR3aa: CASSLSKEKFF

j_gene: TRBJ1-2
d_gene: TRBD1
abundance: many
v_gene: TRBV5-6
CDR3nt: TGTGCCAGCAGCTTTGCGGGACAGGGGAACTATGGCTACACCTTC
CDR3aa: CASSFAGQGNYGYTF

j_gene: TRBJ2-7
d_gene: TRBD1
abundance: NA
v_gene: TRBV18
CDR3nt: TGTGCCAGCTCACCACGGTTGACGGACAGGGGGTACAATGAGCAGTACTTC
CDR3aa: CASSPRLTDRGYNEQYF

j_gene: TRBJ2-7
d_gene: NA
abundance: many
v_gene: TRBV4-2
CDR3nt: TGTGCCAGCAGCCAAGTGCGGGACGCTTCCTACGAGCAGTACTTC
CDR3aa: CASSQVRDASYEQYF

j_gene: TRBJ1-5
d_gene: NA
abundance: NA
v_gene: TRBV12-3/TRBV12-4
CDR3nt: TGTGCCAGCAGCGTTAACGCTGGGCAGCCCCAGCATTTT
CDR3aa: CASSVNAGQPQHF

j_gene: TRBJ1-2
d_gene: TRBD1
abundance: NA
v_gene: TRBV6-2/TRBV6-3
CDR3nt: TGTGCCAGCACCCCATACGGGGGACAGGGTTCGGTGTACACCTTC
CDR3aa: CASTPYGGQGSVYTF

j_gene: TRBJ2-3
d_gene: TRBD2
abundance: NA
v_gene: TRBV29-1
CDR3nt: TGCAGCGAGAAGACTAGCGGGATAGATACGCAGTATTTT
CDR3aa: CSEKTSGIDTQYF

j_gene: TRBJ2-6
d_gene: NA
abundance: few
v_gene: TRBV4-3
CDR3nt: TGCGCCAGCAGCGGGGCTGGGGCCAACGTCCTGACTTTC
CDR3aa: CASSGAGANVLTF

j_gene: TRBJ2-5
d_gene: TRBD2
abundance: NA
v_gene: TRBV5-1
CDR3nt: TGCGCCAGCAGCGGAGAGGGACTAGCGGAAGAGACCCAGTACTTC
CDR3aa: CASSGEGLAEETQYF

j_gene: TRBJ1-2
d_gene: TRBD1
abundance: few
v_gene: TRBV18
CDR3nt: TGTGCCAGCTCAACGACAGGGGGTGGCTACACCTTC
CDR3aa: CASSTTGGGYTF

j_gene: TRBJ1-3
d_gene: NA
abundance: NA
v_gene: TRBV7-9
CDR3nt: TGTGCCAGCAGCTTGGGCCAGTTAAACACCATATATTTT
CDR3aa: CASSLGQLNTIYF

j_gene: TRBJ2-7
d_gene: NA
abundance: NA
v_gene: TRBV28
CDR3nt: TGTGCCAGCACCCCCCCGGGGCTAGCTTCCTACGAGCAGTACTTC
CDR3aa: CASTPPGLASYEQYF

j_gene: TRBJ2-5
d_gene: NA
abundance: few
v_gene: TRBV29-1
CDR3nt: TGCAGCTCGTTGGTATTGGGGCCTGGGACCCAGTACTTC
CDR3aa: CSSLVLGPGTQYF

j_gene: TRBJ1-2
d_gene: TRBD1
abundance: few
v_gene: TRBV29-1
CDR3nt: TGCAGCGTTGAAAATCTGGGGGGACAGGGAGCCTGCACCTTC
CDR3aa: CSVENLGGQGACTF

j_gene: TRBJ2-1
d_gene: TRBD2
abundance: few
v_gene: TRBV5-1
CDR3nt: TGCGCCAGCAGCTGGGGACTAGCGGAAGCCGAGCAGTTCTTC
CDR3aa: CASSWGLAEAEQFF

j_gene: TRBJ2-6
d_gene: NA
abundance: few
v_gene: TRBV12-3/TRBV12-4
CDR3nt: TGTGCCAGCAGCCTGCACGACTCTGGGGCCAACGTCCTGACTTTC
CDR3aa: CASSLHDSGANVLTF

j_gene: TRBJ2-1
d_gene: NA
abundance: NA
v_gene: TRBV4-1
CDR3nt: TGCGCCAGCAGCCAAGACCGGGCCCCTCGGCAGGAGCAGTTCTTC
CDR3aa: CASSQDRAPRQEQFF

j_gene: TRBJ1-1
d_gene: NA
abundance: NA
v_gene: TRBV7-9
CDR3nt: TGTGCCAGCAGCTTAGCGTCGGAGAACACTGAAGCTTTCTTT
CDR3aa: CASSLASENTEAFF

j_gene: TRBJ2-7
d_gene: NA
abundance: NA
v_gene: TRBV4-3
CDR3nt: TGCGCCAGCAGCCAAGAAACTGGCGAGGCACGCGAGCAGTACTTC
CDR3aa: CASSQETGEAREQYF

j_gene: TRBJ1-1
d_gene: NA
abundance: few
v_gene: TRBV20-1
CDR3nt: TGCAGTGCTAGAGCCACAAGGGGGAACACTGAAGCTTTCTTT
CDR3aa: CSARATRGNTEAFF

j_gene: TRBJ2-7
d_gene: TRBD1
abundance: NA
v_gene: TRBV6-1
CDR3nt: TGTGCCAGCAGTGACCGGGACAGGGGCCACGAGCAGTACTTC
CDR3aa: CASSDRDRGHEQYF

j_gene: TRBJ2-5
d_gene: NA
abundance: NA
v_gene: TRBV20-1
CDR3nt: TGCAGTGCTAGAGATATCTTGGGCAAAGAGACCCAGTACTTC
CDR3aa: CSARDILGKETQYF

j_gene: TRBJ2-2
d_gene: TRBD2
abundance: NA
v_gene: TRBV20-1
CDR3nt: TGCAGTGCTAGTGGACTAGCGGGAGGGCCAGTTAACACCGGGGAGCTGTTTTTT
CDR3aa: CSASGLAGGPVNTGELFF

j_gene: TRBJ2-1
d_gene: NA
abundance: NA
v_gene: TRBV4-2
CDR3nt: TGTGCCAGCAGCCAAGCACTAGCTAACAATGAGCAGTTCTTC
CDR3aa: CASSQALANNEQFF

j_gene: TRBJ1-6
d_gene: NA
abundance: NA
v_gene: TRBV5-1
CDR3nt: TGCGCCAGCAGCTTGGACAGTCGTGGTTCACCCCTCCACTTT
CDR3aa: CASSLDSRGSPLHF

j_gene: TRBJ2-3
d_gene: TRBD2
abundance: NA
v_gene: TRBV12-3/TRBV12-4
CDR3nt: TGTGCCAGCAGTCACCCATCGACTAGCGGGACAGATACGCAGTATTTT
CDR3aa: CASSHPSTSGTDTQYF

j_gene: TRBJ2-2
d_gene: TRBD2
abundance: few
v_gene: TRBV2
CDR3nt: TGTGCCAGCAGTGAAGTGTCTAGCGGGATTACCGGGGAGCTGTTTTTT
CDR3aa: CASSEVSSGITGELFF

j_gene: TRBJ1-2
d_gene: TRBD1
abundance: NA
v_gene: TRBV5-1
CDR3nt: TGCGCCAGCAGCCTCCGCACAGGGGGAGAAGGCTACACCTTC
CDR3aa: CASSLRTGGEGYTF

j_gene: TRBJ1-2
d_gene: NA
abundance: NA
v_gene: TRBV29-1
CDR3nt: TGCAGCGTTGAGCCAGGGCCCATCTATGGCTACACCTTC
CDR3aa: CSVEPGPIYGYTF

j_gene: TRBJ1-5
d_gene: TRBD1
abundance: NA
v_gene: TRBV4-2
CDR3nt: TGTGCCAGCAGCCCCGCCCCCGGGACAGCTCAGCCCCAGCATTTT
CDR3aa: CASSPAPGTAQPQHF

j_gene: TRBJ1-5
d_gene: NA
abundance: NA
v_gene: TRBV10-3
CDR3nt: TGTGCCATCAGTGTGGAGGGGGGTAGCAATCAGCCCCAGCATTTT
CDR3aa: CAISVEGGSNQPQHF

j_gene: TRBJ2-1
d_gene: TRBD2
abundance: NA
v_gene: TRBV20-1
CDR3nt: TGCTTCGGGGGGGGACTAGCGGGTGATGAGCAGTTCTTC
CDR3aa: CFGGGLAGDEQFF

j_gene: TRBJ2-5
d_gene: NA
abundance: few
v_gene: TRBV20-1
CDR3nt: TGCAGTGCTAGAGACCAGGGCATGGGAGAGACCCAGTACTTC
CDR3aa: CSARDQGMGETQYF

j_gene: TRBJ1-5
d_gene: NA
abundance: NA
v_gene: TRBV6-1
CDR3nt: TGTGCCAGCAGAACCGGGACATCCAGCAATCAGCCCCAGCATTTT
CDR3aa: CASRTGTSSNQPQHF

j_gene: TRBJ2-1
d_gene: TRBD2
abundance: few
v_gene: TRBV5-6
CDR3nt: TGTGCCAGCAGCCGACCTAGCGGGAGGGAAGAGCAGTTCTTC
CDR3aa: CASSRPSGREEQFF

j_gene: TRBJ1-1
d_gene: NA
abundance: few
v_gene: TRBV27
CDR3nt: TGTGCCAGCAGCCCGTTCCGGGGAGGGGAAGCTTTCTTT
CDR3aa: CASSPFRGGEAFF

j_gene: TRBJ2-2
d_gene: TRBD2
abundance: NA
v_gene: TRBV11-2
CDR3nt: TGTGCCAGCAGCTTCGCCGGGGGGACTAGTGAGCTGTTTTTT
CDR3aa: CASSFAGGTSELFF

j_gene: TRBJ2-2
d_gene: TRBD2
abundance: NA
v_gene: TRBV6-1
CDR3nt: TGTGCCAGCATGGGGACTAGTTACACCGGGGAGCTGTTTTTT
CDR3aa: CASMGTSYTGELFF

j_gene: TRBJ2-3
d_gene: TRBD2
abundance: few
v_gene: TRBV29-1
CDR3nt: TGCAGCGGGGGGACTAGCGGTACCACAGATACGCAGTATTTT
CDR3aa: CSGGTSGTTDTQYF

j_gene: TRBJ2-5
d_gene: NA
abundance: NA
v_gene: TRBV5-1
CDR3nt: TGCGCCAGCAGCTTGGAGGGGTCGGAGACCCAGTACTTC
CDR3aa: CASSLEGSETQYF

j_gene: TRBJ1-4
d_gene: NA
abundance: NA
v_gene: TRBV7-9
CDR3nt: TGTGCCAGCAGCCTCGGTCCCACTAATGAAAAACTGTTTTTT
CDR3aa: CASSLGPTNEKLFF

j_gene: TRBJ2-5
d_gene: NA
abundance: few
v_gene: TRBV5-1
CDR3nt: TGCGCCAGCAGCTTGGGACTCCCTGGGTCGGAAACCCAGTACTTC
CDR3aa: CASSLGLPGSETQYF

j_gene: TRBJ2-1
d_gene: TRBD2
abundance: NA
v_gene: TRBV3-1
CDR3nt: TGTGCCAGCAGCCGAGGGCCTAGCGGGGTTCGTTACAATGAGCAGTTCTTC
CDR3aa: CASSRGPSGVRYNEQFF

j_gene: TRBJ1-1
d_gene: NA
abundance: NA
v_gene: TRBV5-1
CDR3nt: TGCGCCAGCAGCTCGTTAACAGAGAACACTGAAGCTTTCTTT
CDR3aa: CASSSLTENTEAFF

j_gene: TRBJ2-3
d_gene: NA
abundance: NA
v_gene: TRBV6-2/TRBV6-3
CDR3nt: TGTGCCAGCAGTTACTCGACGGTATTGAGTAGCGCCTACACAGATACGCAGTATTTT
CDR3aa: CASSYSTVLSSAYTDTQYF